A selection of T cell receptor beta chains follows, all from one sample in a study of cytomegalovirus exposure and HLA in healthy donors. Assay: immunoSEQ multiplex PCR; the TCRdb copy retains only in-frame clones and omits some. The data contain over 75,000 clones, 77% of them singletons. Sequencing was performed on PBMCs. Receptors originate from a man aged 45-65 years in good health and CMV-seropositive. Each CDR3 is given with its conserved first and last residue. Each record gives: clone size, V gene, J gene, D gene, CDR3 protein, CDR3 DNA. A D gene is named only where the DNA matches it firmly. A clone size is listed for some rows: how often the clone was seen (once, few, many), or a class if it is expanded.

clone_size: .
v_call: TRBV10-3
j_call: TRBJ2-3
d_call: .
cdr3_aa: CAISESGLLTDTQYF
cdr3_nt: TGTGCCATCAGTGAGTCGGGACTCCTCACAGATACGCAGTATTTT

clone_size: .
v_call: TRBV27
j_call: TRBJ2-2
d_call: .
cdr3_aa: CASSQGGVGELFF
cdr3_nt: TGTGCCAGCAGCCAGGGCGGGGTCGGGGAGCTGTTTTTT

clone_size: .
v_call: TRBV20-1
j_call: TRBJ2-7
d_call: .
cdr3_aa: CSASQTYEQYF
cdr3_nt: TGCAGTGCTAGTCAGACCTACGAGCAGTACTTC

clone_size: .
v_call: TRBV6-5
j_call: TRBJ1-4
d_call: .
cdr3_aa: CASNTHVANEKLFF
cdr3_nt: TGTGCCAGCAATACACACGTAGCGAATGAAAAACTGTTTTTT

clone_size: .
v_call: TRBV27
j_call: TRBJ1-5
d_call: TRBD1
cdr3_aa: CASRTGSQYSNQPQHF
cdr3_nt: TGTGCCAGCAGGACAGGGAGTCAATATAGCAATCAGCCCCAGCATTTT

clone_size: .
v_call: TRBV7-2
j_call: TRBJ1-5
d_call: .
cdr3_aa: CASSLAVPTVSNQPQHF
cdr3_nt: TGTGCCAGCAGCTTAGCGGTCCCGACAGTTAGCAATCAGCCCCAGCATTTT

clone_size: .
v_call: TRBV10-3
j_call: TRBJ1-1
d_call: .
cdr3_aa: CAISESSVILNTEAFF
cdr3_nt: TGTGCCATCAGTGAGTCGAGTGTGATACTGAACACTGAAGCTTTCTTT

clone_size: .
v_call: TRBV5-4
j_call: TRBJ1-3
d_call: .
cdr3_aa: CASSLGHQGIPNTIYF
cdr3_nt: TGTGCCAGCAGCTTGGGGCACCAGGGGATTCCCAACACCATATATTTT

clone_size: .
v_call: TRBV4-3
j_call: TRBJ1-1
d_call: TRBD1
cdr3_aa: CASRRTGGWNTEAFF
cdr3_nt: TGCGCCAGCCGCCGGACAGGGGGCTGGAACACTGAAGCTTTCTTT

clone_size: .
v_call: TRBV11-1
j_call: TRBJ2-4
d_call: .
cdr3_aa: CASSLASVQNIQYF
cdr3_nt: TGTGCCAGCAGCTTAGCTAGTGTTCAAAACATTCAGTACTTC

clone_size: once
v_call: TRBV5-4
j_call: TRBJ2-7
d_call: TRBD2
cdr3_aa: CASSLDSGNFYEQYF
cdr3_nt: TGTGCCAGCAGCTTGGATAGCGGGAATTTCTACGAGCAGTACTTC

clone_size: .
v_call: TRBV10-3
j_call: TRBJ1-3
d_call: .
cdr3_aa: CAIQRGSSGNTIYF
cdr3_nt: TGTGCCATCCAGAGAGGCAGCTCTGGAAACACCATATATTTT

clone_size: .
v_call: TRBV4-1
j_call: TRBJ2-2
d_call: TRBD1
cdr3_aa: CASSQGPGRGWNGELFF
cdr3_nt: TGCGCCAGCAGCCAGGGGCCTGGCAGGGGGTGGAACGGGGAGCTGTTTTTT

clone_size: .
v_call: TRBV7-3
j_call: TRBJ1-1
d_call: .
cdr3_aa: CASSLIAGNTEAFF
cdr3_nt: TGTGCCAGCAGCTTAATCGCAGGGAACACTGAAGCTTTCTTT

clone_size: once
v_call: TRBV7-2
j_call: TRBJ1-1
d_call: TRBD1
cdr3_aa: CASMQGQMNTEAFF
cdr3_nt: TGTGCCAGCATGCAGGGACAGATGAACACTGAAGCTTTCTTT

clone_size: once
v_call: TRBV30
j_call: TRBJ1-2
d_call: .
cdr3_aa: CAWSGLGFNYGYTF
cdr3_nt: TGTGCCTGGAGTGGTCTAGGATTCAACTATGGCTACACCTTC

clone_size: .
v_call: TRBV9
j_call: TRBJ2-5
d_call: .
cdr3_aa: CASSVSWSSETQYF
cdr3_nt: TGTGCCAGCAGCGTAAGTTGGAGTTCAGAGACCCAGTACTTC

clone_size: .
v_call: TRBV30
j_call: TRBJ1-5
d_call: .
cdr3_aa: CAWSVVGSNQPQHF
cdr3_nt: TGTGCCTGGAGTGTAGTCGGTAGCAATCAGCCCCAGCATTTT

clone_size: .
v_call: TRBV18
j_call: TRBJ2-3
d_call: TRBD2
cdr3_aa: CASSPGLARLTDTQYF
cdr3_nt: TGTGCCAGCTCACCAGGACTAGCGCGGCTTACAGATACGCAGTATTTT

clone_size: .
v_call: TRBV6-5
j_call: TRBJ1-3
d_call: .
cdr3_aa: CASRISGGPGNTIYF
cdr3_nt: TGTGCCAGCAGGATCTCCGGGGGGCCTGGAAACACCATATATTTT

clone_size: .
v_call: TRBV9
j_call: TRBJ2-1
d_call: TRBD2
cdr3_aa: CASSVSSGEGNEQFF
cdr3_nt: TGTGCCAGCAGCGTCAGTTCGGGGGAGGGCAATGAGCAGTTCTTC

clone_size: .
v_call: TRBV11-2
j_call: TRBJ1-6
d_call: .
cdr3_aa: CASSPVAGRSPLHF
cdr3_nt: TGTGCCAGCAGCCCGGTAGCGGGCAGGTCACCCCTCCACTTT

clone_size: .
v_call: TRBV7-2
j_call: TRBJ2-5
d_call: TRBD1
cdr3_aa: CASSRQGSETQYF
cdr3_nt: TGTGCCAGCAGCAGACAGGGGAGCGAGACCCAGTACTTC

clone_size: .
v_call: TRBV6-5
j_call: TRBJ2-3
d_call: TRBD1
cdr3_aa: CASRRDRGIDTQYF
cdr3_nt: TGTGCCAGCAGAAGGGACAGGGGGATAGATACGCAGTATTTT

clone_size: few
v_call: TRBV9
j_call: TRBJ2-5
d_call: .
cdr3_aa: CASSVGDSQETQYF
cdr3_nt: TGTGCCAGCAGCGTAGGCGACAGCCAAGAGACCCAGTACTTC

clone_size: few
v_call: TRBV7-9
j_call: TRBJ1-2
d_call: .
cdr3_aa: CASTTSGNYGYTF
cdr3_nt: TGTGCCAGCACCACCAGCGGTAACTATGGCTACACCTTC

clone_size: .
v_call: TRBV19
j_call: TRBJ2-7
d_call: .
cdr3_aa: CASSILFSDSPTYEQYF
cdr3_nt: TGTGCCAGTAGTATACTCTTCTCGGACAGTCCAACCTACGAGCAGTACTTC

clone_size: .
v_call: TRBV27
j_call: TRBJ2-3
d_call: .
cdr3_aa: CASSPPSDTQYF
cdr3_nt: TGTGCCAGCAGTCCCCCGAGCGATACGCAGTATTTT